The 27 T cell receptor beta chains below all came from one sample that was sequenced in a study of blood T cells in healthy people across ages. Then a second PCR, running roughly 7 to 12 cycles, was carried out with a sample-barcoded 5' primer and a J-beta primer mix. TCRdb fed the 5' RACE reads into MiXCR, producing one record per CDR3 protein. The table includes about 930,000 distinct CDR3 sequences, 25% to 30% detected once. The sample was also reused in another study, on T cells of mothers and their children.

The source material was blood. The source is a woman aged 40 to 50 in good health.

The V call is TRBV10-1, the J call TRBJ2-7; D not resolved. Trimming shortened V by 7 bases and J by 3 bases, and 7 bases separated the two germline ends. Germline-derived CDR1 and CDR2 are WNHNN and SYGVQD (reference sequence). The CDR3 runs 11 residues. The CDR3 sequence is CASIPLYEQYF. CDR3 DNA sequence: TGCGCCAGCATCCCACTCTACGAGCAGTACTTC.

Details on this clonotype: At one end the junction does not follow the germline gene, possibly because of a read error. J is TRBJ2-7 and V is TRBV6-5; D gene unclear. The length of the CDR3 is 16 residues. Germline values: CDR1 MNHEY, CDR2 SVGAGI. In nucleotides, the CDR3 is TGTGCCAGCAGTTACTCGATGGGTCACAAATCCTGCGAGCAGTACTTC. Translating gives CASSYSMGHKSCEQYF.

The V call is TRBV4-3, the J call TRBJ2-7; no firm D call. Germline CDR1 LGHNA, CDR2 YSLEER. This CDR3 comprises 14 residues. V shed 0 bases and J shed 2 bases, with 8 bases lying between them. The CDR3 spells CASSQDVSTYEQYF. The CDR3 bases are TGCGCCAGCAGCCAAGACGTTTCCACCTACGAGCAGTACTTC.

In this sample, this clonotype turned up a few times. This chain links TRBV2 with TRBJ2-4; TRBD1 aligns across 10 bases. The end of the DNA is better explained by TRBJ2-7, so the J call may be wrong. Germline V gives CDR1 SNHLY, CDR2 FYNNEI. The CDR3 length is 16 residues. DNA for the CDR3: TGTGCCAGCAGTGAAGGCCCCGGGACAGGGGTCTACGAGCAGTACTTC. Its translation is CASSEGPGTGVYEQYF.

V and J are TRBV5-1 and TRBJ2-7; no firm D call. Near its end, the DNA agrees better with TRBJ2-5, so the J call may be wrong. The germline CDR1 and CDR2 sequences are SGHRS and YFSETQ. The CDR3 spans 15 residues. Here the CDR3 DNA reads TGCGCCAGCAGCTTTCGAAGGGATGGTGGAGAGACCCAGTACTTC. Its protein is CASSFRRDGGETQYF.

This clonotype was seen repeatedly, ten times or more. CDR3 nucleotide sequence: TGTGCCAGCAGCTTAGAGGGCCAAGAGACCCAGTACTTC. The encoded protein is CASSLEGQETQYF. The V and J genes are TRBV7-8 and TRBJ2-5; D remains ambiguous. The CDR3 has 13 amino acids. The germline gives CDR1 SGHVS, CDR2 FQNEAQ. The V end lost 1 base, the J end lost 1 base, and 4 bases lay between the germline ends.

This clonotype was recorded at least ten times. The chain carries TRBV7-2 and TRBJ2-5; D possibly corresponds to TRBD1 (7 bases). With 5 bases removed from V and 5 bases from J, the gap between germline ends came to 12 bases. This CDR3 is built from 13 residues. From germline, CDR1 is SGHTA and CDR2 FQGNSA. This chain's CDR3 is CASSGGTVETQYF. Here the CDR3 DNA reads TGTGCCAGCAGCGGGGGGACAGTTGAGACCCAGTACTTC.

The CDR3 DNA sequence: TGCGCCAGCAGCTTGTTAGCGGGGGGTGCGGGGACGCAGTATTTT. It is translated as CASSLLAGGAGTQYF. The chain links TRBV5-1 to TRBJ2-3, with 10 bases lining up with TRBD2. V lost 1 base to trimming and J lost 9 bases; unmatched junction nucleotides: 8. CDR1 and CDR2 (germline): SGHRS, YFSETQ. The CDR3 covers 15 residues.

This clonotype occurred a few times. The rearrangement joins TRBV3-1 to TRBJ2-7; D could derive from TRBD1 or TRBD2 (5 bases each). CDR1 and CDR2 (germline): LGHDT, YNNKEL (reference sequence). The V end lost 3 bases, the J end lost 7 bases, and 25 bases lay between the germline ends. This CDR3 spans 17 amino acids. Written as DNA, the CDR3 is TGTGCCAGCAGCCATACTAGTACGGCTAGGGTGAGGGGAGAGCAGTACTTC. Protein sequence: CASSHTSTARVRGEQYF.

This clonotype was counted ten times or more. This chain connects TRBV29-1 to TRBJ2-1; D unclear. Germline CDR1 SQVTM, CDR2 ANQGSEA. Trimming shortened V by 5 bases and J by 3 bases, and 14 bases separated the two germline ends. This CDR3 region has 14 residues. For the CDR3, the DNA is TGCAGCGTTCGGGCTAAACTTCTCTACAATGAGCAGTTCTTC. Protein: CSVRAKLLYNEQFF.

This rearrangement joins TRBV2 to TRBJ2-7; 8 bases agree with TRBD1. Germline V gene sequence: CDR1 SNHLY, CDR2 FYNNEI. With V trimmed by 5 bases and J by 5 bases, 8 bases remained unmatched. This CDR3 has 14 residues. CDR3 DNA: TGTGCCAGCAGTCGGGACAGGCAGGGCCACGAGCAGTACTTC. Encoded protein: CASSRDRQGHEQYF.

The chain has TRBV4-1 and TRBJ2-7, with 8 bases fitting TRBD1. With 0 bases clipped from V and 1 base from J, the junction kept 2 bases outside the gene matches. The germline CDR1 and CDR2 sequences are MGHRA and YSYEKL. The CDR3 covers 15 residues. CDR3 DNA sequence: TGCGCCAGCAGCCAAGACCGGACAGGGTCCTACGAGCAGTACTTC. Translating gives CASSQDRTGSYEQYF.

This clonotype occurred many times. CDR3 sequence (DNA): TGTGCCAGCAGGGATACTAGCTCCTACGAGCAGTACTTC. Translated, it gives CASRDTSSYEQYF. This chain uses TRBV28 with TRBJ2-7; a weak D match, TRBD2 (5 bases). V lost 6 bases, J lost 0 bases, and 9 bases lay in between. There are 13 residues in the CDR3. Germline CDR1 reads MDHEN; CDR2 reads SYDVKM. The variable domain in full, completed from reference TRBV28 and TRBJ2-7, reads DVKVTQSSRYLVKRTGEKVFLECVQDMDHENMFWYRQDPGLGLRLIYFSYDVKMKEKGDIPEGYSVSREKKERFSLILESASTNQTSMYLCASRDTSSYEQYFGPGTRLTVT.

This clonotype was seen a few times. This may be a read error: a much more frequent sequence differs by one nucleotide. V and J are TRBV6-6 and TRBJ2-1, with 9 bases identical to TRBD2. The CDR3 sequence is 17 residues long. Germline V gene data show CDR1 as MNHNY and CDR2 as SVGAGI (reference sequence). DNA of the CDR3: TGTGCCGGCAGTTACTCAGCGGCTAGCGGGGCTTACAATGAGCAGTTCTTC. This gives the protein CAGSYSAASGAYNEQFF.

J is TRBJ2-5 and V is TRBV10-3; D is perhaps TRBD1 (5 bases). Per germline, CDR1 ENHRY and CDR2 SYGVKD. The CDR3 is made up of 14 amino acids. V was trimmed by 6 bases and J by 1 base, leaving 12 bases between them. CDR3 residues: CAIRDTTFQETQYF. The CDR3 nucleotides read TGTGCCATCAGGGACACTACCTTCCAAGAGACCCAGTACTTC.

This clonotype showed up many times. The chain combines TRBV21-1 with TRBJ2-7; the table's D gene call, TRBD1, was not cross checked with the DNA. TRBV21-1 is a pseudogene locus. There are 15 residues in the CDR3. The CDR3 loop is CASSKAPGQLYEQYF. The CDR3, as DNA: TGTGCCAGCAGCAAGGCGCCAGGGCAGCTTTACGAGCAGTACTTC.

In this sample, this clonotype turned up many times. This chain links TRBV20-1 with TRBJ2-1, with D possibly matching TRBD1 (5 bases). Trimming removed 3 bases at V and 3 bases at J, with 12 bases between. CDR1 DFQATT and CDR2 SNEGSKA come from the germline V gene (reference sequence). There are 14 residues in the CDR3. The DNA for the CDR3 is TGCAGTGCTAGGGACACAACTCACTACAATGAGCAGTTCTTC. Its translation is CSARDTTHYNEQFF.

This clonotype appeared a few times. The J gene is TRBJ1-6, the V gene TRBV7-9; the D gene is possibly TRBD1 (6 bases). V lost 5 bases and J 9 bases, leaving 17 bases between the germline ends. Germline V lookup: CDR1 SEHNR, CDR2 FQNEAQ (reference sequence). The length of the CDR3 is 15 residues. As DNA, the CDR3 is TGTGCCAGCAGCCGAATACAGGGTGCTACTTCACCCCTCCACTTT. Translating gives CASSRIQGATSPLHF.

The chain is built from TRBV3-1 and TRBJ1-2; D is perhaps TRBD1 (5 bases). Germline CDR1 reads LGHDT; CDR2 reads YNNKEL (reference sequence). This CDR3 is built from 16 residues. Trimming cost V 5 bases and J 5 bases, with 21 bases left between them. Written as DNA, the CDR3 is TGTGCCAGCAGCGGTCACCGGGACCCTTTAGGGTATGGCTACACCTTC. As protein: CASSGHRDPLGYGYTF.

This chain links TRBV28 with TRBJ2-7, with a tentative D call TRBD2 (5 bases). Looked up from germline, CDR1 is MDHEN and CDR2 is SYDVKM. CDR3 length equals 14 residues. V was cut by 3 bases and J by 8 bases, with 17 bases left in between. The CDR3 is CASSFGGSPWKQYF. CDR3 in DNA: TGTGCCAGCAGTTTCGGCGGGTCCCCCTGGAAGCAGTACTTC.

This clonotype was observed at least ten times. CDR3 DNA sequence: TGTGCCAGCAGTTCTCGCATGACTAGCGGGGAGAGCACAGATACGCAGTATTTT. Translated, it gives CASSSRMTSGESTDTQYF. The chain recombines TRBV12-3 or TRBV12-4 with TRBJ2-3; TRBD2 agrees at 11 bases. The CDR3 extends over 18 amino acids. With V trimmed by 4 bases and J by 0 bases, 9 bases remained unmatched.

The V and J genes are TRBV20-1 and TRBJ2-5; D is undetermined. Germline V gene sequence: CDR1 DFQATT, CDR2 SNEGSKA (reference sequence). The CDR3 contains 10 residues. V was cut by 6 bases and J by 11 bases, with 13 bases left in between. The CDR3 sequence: CSALMKEQYF. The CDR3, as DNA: TGCAGTGCGCTCATGAAGGAGCAGTACTTC.

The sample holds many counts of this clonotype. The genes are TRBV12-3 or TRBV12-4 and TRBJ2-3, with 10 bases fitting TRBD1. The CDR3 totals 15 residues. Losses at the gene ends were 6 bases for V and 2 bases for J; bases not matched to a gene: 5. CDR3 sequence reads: CASRPTGGPTDTQYF. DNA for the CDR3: TGTGCCAGCAGGCCGACAGGGGGCCCCACAGATACGCAGTATTTT.

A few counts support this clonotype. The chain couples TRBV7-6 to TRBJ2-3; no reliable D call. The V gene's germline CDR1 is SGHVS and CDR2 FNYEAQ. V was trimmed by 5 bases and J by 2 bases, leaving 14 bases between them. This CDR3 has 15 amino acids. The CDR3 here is CASSPRGGNTDTQYF. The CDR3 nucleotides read TGTGCCAGCAGCCCCAGAGGCGGTAACACAGATACGCAGTATTTT. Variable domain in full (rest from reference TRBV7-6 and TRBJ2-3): GAGVSQSPRYKVTKRGQDVALRCDPISGHVSLYWYRQALGQGPEFLTYFNYEAQQDKSGLPNDRFSAERPEGSISTLTIQRTEQRDSAMYRCASSPRGGNTDTQYFGPGTRLTVL.

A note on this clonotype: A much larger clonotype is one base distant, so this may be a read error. The DNA for the CDR3 is TGTGCCGGCTCACCCCAAGGGGGGGGATACGAGCAGTACTTC. It is translated as CAGSPQGGGYEQYF. The chain carries TRBV18 and TRBJ2-7; weak D call: TRBD2 (7 bases). The CDR3 loop spans 14 amino acids. Looked up from germline, CDR1 is KGHSH and CDR2 is LQKENI.

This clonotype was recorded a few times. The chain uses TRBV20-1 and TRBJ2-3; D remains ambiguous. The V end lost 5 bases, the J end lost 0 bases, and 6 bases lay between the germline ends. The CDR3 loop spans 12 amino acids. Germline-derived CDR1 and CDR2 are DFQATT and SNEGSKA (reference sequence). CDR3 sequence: CSASKSTDTQYF. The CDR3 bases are TGCAGTGCTTCGAAAAGCACAGATACGCAGTATTTT.

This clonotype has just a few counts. CDR3 protein: CASSLRQGADEKLFF. CDR3 DNA: TGTGCCAGCAGCTTACGACAGGGGGCGGATGAAAAACTGTTTTTT. The genes are TRBV7-9 and TRBJ1-4, with TRBD1 identical over 10 bases. Trimming took 2 bases from V and 6 from J; bases not matched to a gene: 3. This CDR3 spans 15 amino acids. CDR1 and CDR2 (germline): SEHNR, FQNEAQ (reference sequence).